This is a list of T cell receptor beta chains from one sample in a study of T cell changes during pregnancy in multiple sclerosis. Method: immunoSEQ multiplex PCR; TCRdb's copy keeps in-frame clones and lacks some. The data show roughly 62,000 clones, 89% seen once. The sample here was peripheral blood, taken in the first trimester of pregnancy. Source of these receptors: a female donor with multiple sclerosis, enrolled in a pregnancy study. Both conserved end residues are part of each CDR3. The order of the fields is J gene, V gene, D gene, clone size, CDR3 DNA, CDR3 protein. D genes are given only for firm matches. A clone size is listed for some rows: how often the clone was seen (once, few, many), or a class if it is expanded.

J gene: TRBJ1-2
V gene: TRBV19
D gene: -
clone size: -
CDR3 DNA: TGTGCCAGTAGTATAAAATCAGGGGCTCACGGCTACACCTTC
CDR3 protein: CASSIKSGAHGYTF

J gene: TRBJ2-7
V gene: TRBV7-9
D gene: TRBD1
clone size: -
CDR3 DNA: TGTGCCAGCAGCTTAAGGACAGGTTCCTACGAGCAGTACTTC
CDR3 protein: CASSLRTGSYEQYF

J gene: TRBJ1-2
V gene: TRBV7-3
D gene: -
clone size: -
CDR3 DNA: TGTGCCAGCAGCCCTACTAGGGAGGATGGCTACACCTTC
CDR3 protein: CASSPTREDGYTF

J gene: TRBJ2-3
V gene: TRBV7-9
D gene: -
clone size: -
CDR3 DNA: TGTGCCAGCAGCTTAACAGGGGATACGCAGTATTTT
CDR3 protein: CASSLTGDTQYF

J gene: TRBJ2-1
V gene: TRBV27
D gene: TRBD2
clone size: few
CDR3 DNA: TGTGCCGCAGCTAGCGGGAGATACAATGAGCAGTTCTTC
CDR3 protein: CAAASGRYNEQFF

J gene: TRBJ2-1
V gene: TRBV6-1
D gene: TRBD1
clone size: -
CDR3 DNA: TGTGCCAGCAGTGAAGGGACAGGGGGCCGGGAGCAGTTCTTC
CDR3 protein: CASSEGTGGREQFF

J gene: TRBJ1-1
V gene: TRBV29-1
D gene: TRBD1
clone size: -
CDR3 DNA: TGCAGCGTGGCCCTGACAGGGGGGAACACTGAAGCTTTCTTT
CDR3 protein: CSVALTGGNTEAFF

J gene: TRBJ2-5
V gene: TRBV6-5
D gene: -
clone size: -
CDR3 DNA: TGTGCCAGCAGGGCCACAGTTAGGCCAGAGACCCAGTACTTC
CDR3 protein: CASRATVRPETQYF

J gene: TRBJ2-7
V gene: TRBV4-3
D gene: TRBD1
clone size: -
CDR3 DNA: TGCGCCAGCAGCCAAACTTTACAGGGGTCTACCTACGAGCAGTACTTC
CDR3 protein: CASSQTLQGSTYEQYF

J gene: TRBJ2-5
V gene: TRBV18
D gene: -
clone size: -
CDR3 DNA: TGTGCCAGCTCACCATCTTCGGAGACCCAGTACTTC
CDR3 protein: CASSPSSETQYF

J gene: TRBJ2-1
V gene: TRBV5-1
D gene: TRBD1
clone size: -
CDR3 DNA: TGCGCCAGCAGCCAGTTAACAGGGGTGAGGAATGAGCAGTTCTTC
CDR3 protein: CASSQLTGVRNEQFF

J gene: TRBJ1-2
V gene: TRBV27
D gene: -
clone size: -
CDR3 DNA: TGTGCCAGCAGTTCCGGGGCACAGGGATGGGGGAAAGGCTACACCTTC
CDR3 protein: CASSSGAQGWGKGYTF

J gene: TRBJ2-3
V gene: TRBV6-5
D gene: TRBD2
clone size: once
CDR3 DNA: TGTGCCAGCAGTCCCATAGCGGGCTTCCCAGATACGCAGTATTTT
CDR3 protein: CASSPIAGFPDTQYF

J gene: TRBJ2-4
V gene: TRBV6-5
D gene: TRBD1
clone size: -
CDR3 DNA: TGTGCCAGCATGTCAGGACAGGGAACAGACATTCAGTACTTC
CDR3 protein: CASMSGQGTDIQYF

J gene: TRBJ1-1
V gene: TRBV9
D gene: -
clone size: -
CDR3 DNA: TGTGCCAGCAGCGCCCGGGGAGCGATCACTGAAGCTTTCTTT
CDR3 protein: CASSARGAITEAFF

J gene: TRBJ1-2
V gene: TRBV5-1
D gene: -
clone size: -
CDR3 DNA: TGCGCCAGCAGCGGTCCTGGCCGGGGCTTC
CDR3 protein: CASSGPGRGF

J gene: TRBJ1-1
V gene: TRBV4-3
D gene: TRBD1
clone size: -
CDR3 DNA: TGCGCCAGCAGCCATTACCGGGACAGGGACCCTGAAGCTTTCTTT
CDR3 protein: CASSHYRDRDPEAFF

J gene: TRBJ1-1
V gene: TRBV6-1
D gene: -
clone size: -
CDR3 DNA: TGTGCCAGCAGTGACGGAGGGAACACTGAAGCTTTCTTT
CDR3 protein: CASSDGGNTEAFF

J gene: TRBJ1-6
V gene: TRBV19
D gene: -
clone size: -
CDR3 DNA: TGTGCCAGTAGTCCTCAGGATAATTCACCCCTCCACTTT
CDR3 protein: CASSPQDNSPLHF

J gene: TRBJ2-5
V gene: TRBV29-1
D gene: -
clone size: -
CDR3 DNA: TGCAGCGTTGGAACGGAAAACTATGAGCAGTACTTC
CDR3 protein: CSVGTENYEQYF

J gene: TRBJ1-1
V gene: TRBV11-2
D gene: -
clone size: -
CDR3 DNA: TGTGCCAGCAGCTACCTTGACATGAAGAGCATGAACACTGAAGCTTTCTTT
CDR3 protein: CASSYLDMKSMNTEAFF

J gene: TRBJ2-7
V gene: TRBV25-1
D gene: -
clone size: -
CDR3 DNA: TGTGCCAGCAGTGCCTCGACAGCTACCTACGAGCAGTACTTC
CDR3 protein: CASSASTATYEQYF

J gene: TRBJ2-3
V gene: TRBV11-2
D gene: TRBD1
clone size: once
CDR3 DNA: TGTGCCAGCAGCTCGCAGGGGGTTACGCAGTATTTT
CDR3 protein: CASSSQGVTQYF